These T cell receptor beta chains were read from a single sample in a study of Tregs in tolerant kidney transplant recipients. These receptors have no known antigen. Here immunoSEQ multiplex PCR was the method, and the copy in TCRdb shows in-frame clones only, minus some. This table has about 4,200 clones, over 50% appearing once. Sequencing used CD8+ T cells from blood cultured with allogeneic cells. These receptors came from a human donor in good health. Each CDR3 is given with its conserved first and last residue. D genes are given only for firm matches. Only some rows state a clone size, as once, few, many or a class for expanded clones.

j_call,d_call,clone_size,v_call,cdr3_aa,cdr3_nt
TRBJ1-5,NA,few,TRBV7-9,CASSPGAYQPQHF,TGTGCCAGCAGCCCGGGGGCATATCAGCCCCAGCATTTT
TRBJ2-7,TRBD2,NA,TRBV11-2,CASSLEAGGAYEQYF,TGTGCCAGCAGCTTAGAAGCGGGAGGCGCCTACGAGCAGTACTTC
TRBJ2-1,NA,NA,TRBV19,CASSALLGGNEQFF,TGTGCCAGTAGCGCCTTATTAGGCGGCAATGAGCAGTTCTTC
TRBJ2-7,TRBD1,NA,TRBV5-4,CASSLQGAAGEQYF,TGTGCCAGCAGCTTACAGGGGGCCGCCGGGGAGCAGTACTTC
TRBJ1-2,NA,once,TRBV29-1,CSVDKGNYGYTF,TGCAGCGTTGATAAGGGGAACTATGGCTACACCTTC
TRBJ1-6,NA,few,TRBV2,CASSDVGSSSPLHF,TGTGCCAGCAGTGACGTCGGGTCCTCTTCACCCCTCCACTTT
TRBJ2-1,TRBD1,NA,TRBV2,CANPRQGAQDEQFF,TGTGCCAACCCCCGACAGGGGGCTCAGGATGAGCAGTTCTTC
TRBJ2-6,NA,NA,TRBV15,CATSAGQSGANVLTF,TGTGCCACCTCGGCGGGGCAATCTGGGGCCAACGTCCTGACTTTC
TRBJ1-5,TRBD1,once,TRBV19,CASSARQGPNQPQHF,TGTGCCAGTAGTGCGCGACAGGGACCAAATCAGCCCCAGCATTTT
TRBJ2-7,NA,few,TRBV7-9,CASSSWDGTYEQYF,TGTGCCAGCAGCTCCTGGGACGGGACCTACGAGCAGTACTTC
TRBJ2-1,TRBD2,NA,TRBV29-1,CSVVPPGLASNEQFF,TGCAGCGTTGTCCCACCGGGACTAGCCTCCAATGAGCAGTTCTTC
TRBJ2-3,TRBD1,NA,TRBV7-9,CASSLPDRGPSKTDTQYF,TGTGCCAGCAGCTTACCCGACAGGGGGCCCTCTAAGACAGATACGCAGTATTTT
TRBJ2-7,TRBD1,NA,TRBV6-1,CASSGDRDPYEQYF,TGTGCCAGCAGTGGGGACAGGGACCCGTACGAGCAGTACTTC
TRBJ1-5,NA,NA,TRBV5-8,CASSFPGDNQPQHF,TGTGCCAGCAGCTTCCCGGGGGACAATCAGCCCCAGCATTTT
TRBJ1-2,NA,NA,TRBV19,CASSIGGGGYTF,TGTGCCAGTAGTATCGGGGGCGGTGGCTACACCTTC
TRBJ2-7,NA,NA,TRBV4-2,CASSLLAEGDEQYF,TGTGCCAGCAGCTTGCTGGCAGAAGGGGACGAGCAGTACTTC
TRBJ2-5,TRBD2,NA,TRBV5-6,CASSLGFGGWTQYF,TGTGCCAGCAGCTTGGGGTTCGGGGGGTGGACCCAGTACTTC
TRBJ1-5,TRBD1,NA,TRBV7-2,CASSSPDRGHQPQHF,TGTGCCAGCAGCTCCCCGGACAGGGGGCATCAGCCCCAGCATTTT
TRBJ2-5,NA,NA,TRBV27,CASSGRANQETQYF,TGTGCCAGCAGTGGAAGGGCCAATCAAGAGACCCAGTACTTC
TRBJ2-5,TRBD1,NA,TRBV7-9,CLTGGTETQYF,TGCTTGACAGGGGGCACAGAGACCCAGTACTTC
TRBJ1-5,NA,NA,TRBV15,CATSRDSGTGQPQHF,TGTGCCACCAGCAGAGATTCCGGAACGGGGCAGCCCCAGCATTTT
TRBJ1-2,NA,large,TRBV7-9,CASSQVGGPRMGYGYTF,TGTGCCAGCAGCCAGGTAGGCGGACCGAGAATGGGCTATGGCTACACCTTC
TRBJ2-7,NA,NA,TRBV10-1,CASSDPGPTYEQYF,TGCGCCAGCAGTGACCCGGGACCGACCTACGAGCAGTACTTC
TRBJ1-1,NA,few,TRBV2,CASFRVGNTEAFF,TGTGCCAGCTTTAGGGTGGGGAACACTGAAGCTTTCTTT
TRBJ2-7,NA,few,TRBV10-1,CASSGFSGGLSSYEQYF,TGCGCCAGCAGTGGGTTCTCGGGGGGCCTTAGCTCCTACGAGCAGTACTTC
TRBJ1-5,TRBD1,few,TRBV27,CASSATGPYSNQPQHF,TGTGCCAGCAGTGCGACAGGGCCGTATAGCAATCAGCCCCAGCATTTT
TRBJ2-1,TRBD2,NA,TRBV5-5,CASRPAGEVLLFYNEQFF,TGTGCCAGCAGACCAGCGGGAGAGGTGCTCCTGTTCTACAATGAGCAGTTCTTC